What follows are 20 T cell receptor beta chains derived from one specimen sequenced in a study of blood T cells in healthy people across ages. Then a second PCR, running roughly 7 to 11 cycles, was carried out with a sample-barcoded 5' primer and a J-beta primer mix. TCRdb processed the 5' RACE reads anew with MiXCR; each CDR3 protein has one entry. Counted here are hundreds of thousands of distinct CDR3 sequences, approximately 49% occurring once; the ten biggest clones make up roughly 30%. The sample taken for sequencing was blood. All receptors derive from a woman aged 60-75 years in good health.

J is TRBJ2-1 and V is TRBV29-1; a possible D gene is TRBD1 (6 bases). The germline V gene has CDR1 SQVTM and CDR2 ANQGSEA. Trimming removed 7 bases at V and 4 bases at J, with 8 bases between. The CDR3 loop spans 11 amino acids. The CDR3 DNA sequence: TGCAGCGGGACAGAATACAATGAGCAGTTCTTC. Protein: CSGTEYNEQFF.

This chain links TRBV6-5 with TRBJ2-7; 8 positions match TRBD2. V dropped 2 bases and J dropped 3; count of bases not matched to a gene: 6. CDR1 is MNHEY and CDR2 is SVGAGI in the germline V gene. The CDR3 loop spans 15 amino acids. The CDR3 loop reads CASSYTAGAIYEQYF. The CDR3 DNA is TGTGCCAGCAGTTACACAGCGGGAGCAATCTACGAGCAGTACTTC.

This clonotype was picked up many times. V usage is TRBV29-1 and J usage is TRBJ2-7; 8 bases line up with TRBD1. Germline trimming cut 7 bases from V and 6 bases from J; bases unmatched to any gene: 14. This CDR3 is built from 14 residues. Germline CDR1 reads SQVTM; CDR2 reads ANQGSEA. This chain's CDR3 is CSAKAPGGAGEQYF. The CDR3 DNA reads TGCAGCGCAAAAGCCCCAGGGGGCGCGGGCGAGCAGTACTTC.

The rearrangement links TRBV5-5 to TRBJ2-7; TRBD2 might be the D (6 bases). V was cut by 0 bases and J by 2 bases, with 12 bases left in between. The CDR3 has 15 amino acids. Germline V gene sequence: CDR1 SGHKS, CDR2 YYEKEE (reference sequence). CDR3 coding DNA: TGTGCCAGCAGCTTGGGCGGGATAGGAGCCTACGAGCAGTACTTC. Translating gives CASSLGGIGAYEQYF.

The rearrangement joins TRBV29-1 to TRBJ2-7; D might be TRBD2 (6 bases). Between the trimmed V and J ends, which lost 5 bases and 3 bases, there was a span of 17 bases. In germline, CDR1 is SQVTM, CDR2 ANQGSEA. CDR3 size: 14 residues. In DNA, the CDR3 is TGCAGCGTTTGGGCTTTAGACGGGAGCTACGAGCAGTACTTC. Protein sequence: CSVWALDGSYEQYF.

J is TRBJ2-5 and V is TRBV21-1; the D call in the table, TRBD2, was not verified against the DNA. The J call may be in error: the DNA end matches TRBJ2-7 better. TRBV21-1 is a documented pseudogene. The CDR3 has 11 residues. The CDR3 sequence: CASLGLHEQYF. The CDR3 DNA reads as TGTGCCAGTCTTGGACTCCACGAGCAGTACTTC.

Ten or more counts support this clonotype. The chain carries TRBV29-1 and TRBJ2-3, with 14 positions matching TRBD2. In germline, CDR1 is SQVTM, CDR2 ANQGSEA. Trimming removed 3 bases from V and 6 bases from J; junction bases left unmatched: 2. The CDR3 runs to 14 residues. The CDR3 nucleotides are TGCAGCGTTGACGGGACTAGCGGGAGTGATACGCAGTATTTT. Residues: CSVDGTSGSDTQYF.

The CDR3 here is CASSQFASGYYNGQYF. The CDR3 bases are TGTGCCAGCAGCCAATTTGCTAGCGGTTACTACAATGGGCAGTACTTC. The chain carries TRBV4-2 and TRBJ2-5, with 7 bases that match TRBD2. The germline V gene has CDR1 LGHNA and CDR2 YNFKEQ. The CDR3 consists of 16 residues. V lost 2 bases, J lost 11 bases, and 17 bases stayed unmatched.

The chain couples TRBV29-1 to TRBJ2-5; 12 bases fit TRBD1. Gene TRBJ2-7 matches the end of the DNA better, so the J call may be wrong. Germline CDR1 is SQVTM and CDR2 is ANQGSEA. This CDR3 spans 14 amino acids. The CDR3 here is CSAALGQGAYEQYF. For the CDR3, the DNA is TGCAGCGCTGCCCTGGGACAGGGGGCTTACGAGCAGTACTTC.

The chain combines TRBV4-2 with TRBJ2-3, with a possible D match to TRBD1 (6 bases). Germline CDR1 LGHNA, CDR2 YNFKEQ. The CDR3 is 18 amino acids. Trimming removed 0 bases from V and 2 bases from J, with 18 bases in between. As DNA, the CDR3 is TGTGCCAGCAGCCAAGAAGGCGCCGGCAGGGGAAACACAGATACGCAGTATTTT. Its protein is CASSQEGAGRGNTDTQYF.

V is TRBV25-1 and J is TRBJ2-1, with 11 bases fitting TRBD1. Trimming at V came to 5 bases and at J to 7 bases, leaving 7 bases not matched to a gene. Germline assignment: CDR1 MGHDK and CDR2 SYGVNS. There are 15 residues in the CDR3. CDR3: CASSPDRGRRNEQFF. As DNA, the CDR3 is TGTGCCAGCAGTCCGGACAGGGGGCGTCGGAATGAGCAGTTCTTC.

The gene calls are TRBV7-2 and TRBJ2-1, with 8 bases lining up with TRBD2. Germline lookup yields CDR1 SGHTA and CDR2 FQGNSA. J gave up 6 bases and V 3 bases, and 7 bases lay outside the gene matches. The CDR3 is 15 residues long. In nucleotides, the CDR3 is TGTGCCAGCAGCTTTGCGGGAGCGGGGGTCAATGAGCAGTTCTTC. Its protein product is CASSFAGAGVNEQFF. The whole variable domain, filled in from reference TRBV7-2 and TRBJ2-1, reads GAGVSQSPSNKVTEKGKDVELRCDPISGHTALYWYRQSLGQGLEFLIYFQGNSAPDKSGLPSDRFSAERTGGSVSTLTIQRTQQEDSAVYLCASSFAGAGVNEQFFGPGTRLTVL.

The V gene is TRBV6-2 or TRBV6-3, the J gene TRBJ1-2, with TRBD1 identical over 9 bases. The CDR3 loop spans 18 amino acids. The V gene end was trimmed by 0 bases and the J gene end by 8 bases; junction bases not matched to a gene: 16. Germline CDR1 and CDR2: MNHEY and SVGEGT. CDR3 sequence (DNA): TGTGCCAGCAGTTACTCTCGGTCCGGGACAGGGAGATTCGGAGGCTACACCTTC. Translation: CASSYSRSGTGRFGGYTF.

The chain recombines TRBV29-1 with TRBJ2-7; D remains ambiguous. Trimming removed 4 bases at V and 2 bases at J, with 9 bases between. CDR1 and CDR2 from the germline V gene are SQVTM and ANQGSEA. The CDR3 loop spans 12 amino acids. CDR3 in DNA: TGCAGCGTTGGTTGGAACCCCTACGAGCAGTACTTC. Residues: CSVGWNPYEQYF.

V gene TRBV4-2 combines with J gene TRBJ2-2; D is undetermined. Germline values: CDR1 LGHNA, CDR2 YNFKEQ. This CDR3 has 15 residues. V was shortened by 0 bases and J by 4 bases, with 9 bases between the two germline ends. CDR3 DNA sequence: TGTGCCAGCAGCCAAGAACCTAGTGGCACCGGGGAGCTGTTTTTT. It yields the protein CASSQEPSGTGELFF.

The chain carries TRBV2 and TRBJ1-6; TRBD1 agrees at 10 bases. From germline, CDR1 is SNHLY and CDR2 FYNNEI. V lost 4 bases and J lost 10; bases outside the gene matches: 4. There are 14 residues in the CDR3. This chain's CDR3 is CASSVDRGQSPLHF. CDR3 bases: TGTGCCAGCAGTGTTGACAGGGGGCAGTCACCCCTCCACTTT.

The chain links TRBV10-3 to TRBJ2-7; D might be TRBD2 (5 bases). V lost 6 bases and J lost 6, with 9 bases in between. Per germline, CDR1 ENHRY and CDR2 SYGVKD. This CDR3 region has 11 residues. The CDR3 reads CAISSGGEQYF. CDR3 sequence (DNA): TGTGCCATCAGCAGCGGCGGCGAGCAGTACTTC.

This clonotype has more than one count but fewer than ten. The chain joins TRBV28 to TRBJ2-7; 7 positions match TRBD2. This CDR3 has 17 residues. J was trimmed by 0 bases and V by 5 bases; bases with no gene match: 13. Germline CDR1 is MDHEN and CDR2 is SYDVKM. This CDR3 reads CASSLGSLGGDSYEQYF. The CDR3 nucleotides are TGTGCCAGCAGTCTAGGTTCCTTGGGGGGGGACTCCTACGAGCAGTACTTC.

This chain connects TRBV4-3 to TRBJ1-1, with D maybe TRBD1 (5 bases). In germline, CDR1 is LGHNA, CDR2 YSLEER. V was trimmed by 1 base and J by 5 bases, leaving 11 bases between them. The CDR3 is 14 residues long. CDR3 sequence: CASSQAKRGTEAFF. CDR3 bases: TGCGCCAGCAGCCAAGCTAAGAGGGGTACTGAAGCTTTCTTT.

This clonotype was seen only a few times. V and J are TRBV5-1 and TRBJ1-6; 8 bases are a match to TRBD1. V was pared by 0 bases and J by 7 bases, with 12 bases of the junction left unmatched. This CDR3 has 18 residues. Germline CDR1 reads SGHRS; CDR2 reads YFSETQ. The CDR3 DNA sequence: TGCGCCAGCAGCTTGGCCGTGACCAGGACAGGGCTCAATTCACCCCTCCACTTT. Translating it yields CASSLAVTRTGLNSPLHF.